This T cell receptor beta chain stems from a study of blood T cell repertoires in COVID-19. In the study overall: Donors in the United States, Italy and Spain gave samples during acute or convalescent COVID-19.

V was clipped by 3 bases and J by 5 bases; unmatched bases: 10. Germline loops: CDR1 SGHNT, CDR2 YYREEE (reference sequence). The CDR3 length is 16 residues. In the authors' methods: Cell counts per sample came from amplifying reference gene primers. Repertoires were generated with immunoSEQ multiplex PCR, while TCRdb's copy carries only in-frame clones and drops some. V and J calls and clone size follow that table, whereas D and trimming were derived from the DNA. Of a few hundred thousand clones listed, nearly 90% were seen once; the top ten hold approximately 6%. Participant reports of clinical history set cohort assignment. The recovered donors of Cohort 3 showed two negative PCRs, clearance, or symptom resolution.

The clonotype was recovered from a woman in her twenties or thirties who had recovered from COVID-19. This rearrangement joins TRBV5-4 to TRBJ2-4, with 8 nucleotides matching TRBD2. What was sequenced was PBMCs or T cells enriched from blood (not recorded which). CDR3 region: CASSYRTGGPQNIQYF. Here the CDR3 DNA reads TGTGCCAGCAGCTATAGGACGGGGGGGCCTCAAAACATTCAGTACTTC. The whole variable domain, filled in from reference TRBV5-4 and TRBJ2-4, reads ETGVTQSPTHLIKTRGQQVTLRCSSQSGHNTVSWYQQALGQGPQFIFQYYREEENGRGNFPPRFSGLQFPNYSSELNVNALELDDSALYLCASSYRTGGPQNIQYFGAGTRLSVL.